Here is one T cell receptor (beta chain) with its context. What it recognizes is unknown. The repertoire was sequenced with immunoSEQ multiplex PCR; TCRdb's copy has only in-frame clones and lacks some. The sample holds about 680,000 clones, roughly 90% seen once. These data originate in a study of Ad26.COV2.S vaccination and SARS-CoV-2 variants. About the research overall: It was the COV1001 Ad26.COV2.S trial arm that included the donor.

This CDR3 comprises 16 residues. With 0 bases clipped from V and 6 bases from J, the junction kept 12 bases outside the gene matches. The germline CDR1 and CDR2 sequences are SGHNT and YYREEE (reference sequence). Treatment denoted: approximately 18 received Ad26.COV2.S at low or high dose, single or two shots; about 5 received placebo; per-sample allocation not given. On day 63 after the first injection, vaccine and placebo recipients gave samples. General study results and limits: Among vaccine recipients, spike-specific TCR breadth exceeded that of placebo recipients. Spike-specific CD8+ and CD4+ T cell responses reportedly showed substantial breadth after vaccination.

The V gene is TRBV5-4, the J gene TRBJ2-7; 7 nucleotides agree with TRBD2. Specimen: peripheral blood, collected in a trial of Ad26.COV2.S vaccine versus placebo. The sequence was collected from a person between 18 and 60 years old who received the Ad26.COV2.S COVID-19 vaccine or a placebo. In DNA form, the CDR3 reads TGTGCCAGCAGCTTGGCGGTAGTTGGGACTACCGGCGAGCAGTACTTC. Translated: CASSLAVVGTTGEQYF.